These 18 T cell receptor beta chains were sequenced from one sample in a study of response to subunit inactivated influenza vaccine. Via MiXCR, TCRdb re-called the RT-PCR reads, giving one row per CDR3 protein. The table includes 500,000 to 600,000 distinct CDR3 sequences, about 8% detected once. The source was PBMCs from blood, collected around 25 months after vaccination. All receptors come from a man aged 45 to 70 who received an inactivated influenza vaccine.

This clonotype was seen at least ten times. The chain is built from TRBV11-2 and TRBJ1-6; D gene ambiguous. CDR1 SGHAT and CDR2 FQNNGV come from the germline V gene. There are 14 residues in the CDR3. V lost 0 bases, J lost 14 bases, and 14 bases lay in between. This chain's CDR3 is CASSLDRISPTLHF. CDR3 nucleotides: TGTGCCAGCAGCTTAGATCGTATCTCCCCCACCCTCCACTTT.

This clonotype has only a few counts. The J gene is TRBJ2-1, the V gene TRBV6-1; D is perhaps TRBD1 or TRBD2 (5 bases each). Germline CDR1 MNHNS, CDR2 SASEGT. CDR3 length: 15 residues. Trimming shortened V by 4 bases and J by 0 bases, and 10 bases separated the two germline ends. The CDR3 DNA is TGTGCCAGCAGTGTAGAGGGGTACTCCTACAATGAGCAGTTCTTC. Protein sequence: CASSVEGYSYNEQFF.

The sample holds many counts of this clonotype. The V gene is TRBV29-1, the J gene TRBJ1-4; 11 nucleotides line up with TRBD1. This CDR3 spans 13 amino acids. The V gene end was trimmed by 6 bases and the J gene end by 6 bases; junction bases not matched to a gene: 3. Germline-derived CDR1 and CDR2 are SQVTM and ANQGSEA. CDR3 sequence: CSVLGQGDEKLFF. CDR3 sequence (DNA): TGCAGCGTCCTGGGACAGGGGGATGAAAAACTGTTTTTT. Supplemented by reference TRBV29-1 and TRBJ1-4, the full variable domain reads SAVISQKPSRDICQRGTSLTIQCQVDSQVTMMFWYRQQPGQSLTLIATANQGSEATYESGFVIDKFPISRPNLTFSTLTVSNMSPEDSSIYLCSVLGQGDEKLFFGSGTQLSVL.

The V and J genes are TRBV5-5 and TRBJ1-2; D unresolved. Germline CDR1 and CDR2: SGHKS and YYEKEE (reference sequence). The V and J ends lost 2 bases and 4 bases respectively, with 12 bases between them. This CDR3 spans 14 amino acids. CDR3: CASSLVRSAYGYTF. The CDR3 DNA reads as TGTGCCAGCAGCTTAGTGAGGTCTGCCTATGGCTACACCTTC.

This clonotype has more than one count but fewer than ten. The V and J genes are TRBV20-1 and TRBJ2-3; 9 bases agree with TRBD1. Germline CDR1 and CDR2: DFQATT and SNEGSKA (reference sequence). The CDR3 is 15 residues long. V lost 7 bases, J lost 3 bases, and 11 bases stayed unmatched. The CDR3 sequence is CSVKPPGQGTDTQYF. CDR3 in DNA: TGCAGTGTGAAGCCCCCGGGACAGGGTACAGATACGCAGTATTTT.

The chain carries TRBV14 and TRBJ2-5, with 7 bases aligning to TRBD1. The CDR3 has 13 amino acids. CDR1 SGHDN and CDR2 FVKESK come from the germline V gene. Losses at the gene ends were 5 bases for V and 5 bases for J; bases not matched to a gene: 5. The DNA of the CDR3 is TGTGCCAGCAGCGAAAACAGGGGTGAGACCCAGTACTTC. Translating it yields CASSENRGETQYF.

This clonotype appeared a few times. This chain joins TRBV20-1 and TRBJ2-7; D is tentatively TRBD1 or TRBD2 (5 bases each). CDR3 length: 14 residues. Germline V gene sequence: CDR1 DFQATT, CDR2 SNEGSKA (reference sequence). V lost 2 bases and J 4 bases, leaving 15 bases between the germline ends. CDR3 residues: CSARRLRGPYEQYF. The CDR3 DNA reads as TGCAGTGCTAGACGACTCCGGGGACCATACGAGCAGTACTTC.

This clonotype has a handful of counts. This rearrangement joins TRBV14 to TRBJ1-3, with 7 bases matching TRBD1. The CDR3 totals 15 residues. Looked up from germline, CDR1 is SGHDN and CDR2 is FVKESK. V gave up 3 bases and J gave up 10 bases; unmatched junction bases: 12. In DNA, the CDR3 is TGTGCCAGCAGCCATCCGGGACAGCCATGGGGTACCATATATTTT. It specifies CASSHPGQPWGTIYF.

About this clonotype: One junction end disagrees with the germline gene, perhaps due to a read error. In DNA, the CDR3 is TGCGCCAGCAGCTTGGAATCCGGGACTAGCGGGAGTAGGGTCTTC. Protein product: CASSLESGTSGSRVF. The gene calls are TRBV5-1 and TRBJ2-1; 14 positions match TRBD2. The germline V gene has CDR1 SGHRS and CDR2 YFSETQ. There are 15 residues in the CDR3.

The chain carries TRBV20-1 and TRBJ1-1; TRBD1 might be the D (6 bases). Germline CDR1 and CDR2: DFQATT and SNEGSKA (reference sequence). Trimming took 1 base from V and 4 from J, leaving 13 bases between them. There are 14 residues in the CDR3. The DNA for the CDR3 is TGCAGTGCTAGAGTGAGAGGGGGAAGCACTGAAGCTTTCTTT. Protein product: CSARVRGGSTEAFF.

J is TRBJ2-1 and V is TRBV4-3, with TRBD1 matching 8 bases. The CDR3 contains 15 residues. Trimming at V came to 3 bases and at J to 2 bases, leaving 3 bases not matched to a gene. CDR1 LGHNA and CDR2 YSLEER come from the germline V gene. CDR3 amino acids: CASSQEGQAYNEQFF. The CDR3 DNA sequence: TGCGCCAGCAGCCAGGAGGGACAGGCCTACAATGAGCAGTTCTTC.

The sample holds a few counts of this clonotype. The chain employs TRBV4-2 and TRBJ1-6; 7 nucleotides match TRBD1. CDR3 length equals 16 residues. Germline CDR1 LGHNA, CDR2 YNFKEQ. Trimming removed 4 bases from V and 9 bases from J; junction bases left unmatched: 12. CDR3 coding DNA: TGTGCCAGCAGCCCTTCCCTACAGGGGAAGGGTTCACCCCTCCACTTT. Translation: CASSPSLQGKGSPLHF.

The chain combines TRBV6-1 with TRBJ2-3; 11 positions agree with TRBD2. CDR3 length: 15 residues. V trimming: 6 bases; J trimming: 4 bases; junction bases outside the gene matches: 6. CDR1 is MNHNS, CDR2 SASEGT, per germline. CDR3 DNA: TGTGCCAGCAGACTAGCGGGGGAGTCGTCAGATACGCAGTATTTT. It is translated as CASRLAGESSDTQYF.

The chain carries TRBV3-1 and TRBJ1-2; D gene unclear. Per the germline V gene, CDR1 is LGHDT and CDR2 is YNNKEL (reference sequence). The CDR3 runs to 14 residues. Trimming removed 7 bases at V and 5 bases at J, with 17 bases between. CDR3 bases: TGTGCCAGCACCCCCATGGCAGGACCTTATGGCTACACCTTC. It specifies CASTPMAGPYGYTF.

This clonotype was counted many times. The chain links TRBV5-1 to TRBJ2-3; D unresolved. This CDR3 has 12 amino acids. With 5 bases removed from V and 4 bases from J, the gap between germline ends came to 8 bases. Germline loops: CDR1 SGHRS, CDR2 YFSETQ. Written as DNA, the CDR3 is TGCGCCAGCAGTTTCTTAGCAGATACGCAGTATTTT. Translation gives CASSFLADTQYF.

This clonotype was detected only a few times. This chain links TRBV7-2 with TRBJ2-7; D remains ambiguous. The CDR3 extends over 13 amino acids. CDR1 and CDR2 from the germline V gene are SGHTA and FQGNSA. The V end lost 2 bases, the J end lost 3 bases, and 8 bases lay between the germline ends. CDR3 amino acids: CASSLKGNYEQYF. For the CDR3, the DNA is TGTGCCAGCAGCTTAAAAGGAAACTACGAGCAGTACTTC.

Only a few counts were recorded for this clonotype. The gene calls are TRBV7-6 and TRBJ2-1; D may be TRBD1 (5 bases). The CDR3 has 14 residues. The V end lost 3 bases, the J end lost 6 bases, and 12 bases lay between the germline ends. From germline, CDR1 is SGHVS and CDR2 FNYEAQ. The CDR3 coding sequence is TGTGCCAGCAGCTTGGAGACGCAGGGCAATGAGCAGTTCTTC. This codes for CASSLETQGNEQFF.

The gene calls are TRBV5-1 and TRBJ2-1, with 8 bases lining up with TRBD1. CDR1 SGHRS and CDR2 YFSETQ come from the germline V gene. Trimming removed 6 bases from V and 5 bases from J; junction bases left unmatched: 10. The CDR3 is 15 residues long. In DNA form, the CDR3 reads TGCGCCAGCAAACGGCAGGGGGCGGGTCACAATGAGCAGTTCTTC. Its protein is CASKRQGAGHNEQFF.